This TCR beta chain stems from a study of spatial heterogeneity in lung cancer. About the study: Each time, sequencing found more beta-chain sequences than alpha-chain sequences.

The sample holds many counts of this clonotype. The time point is: sample taken at primary tumor resection. Tumor, nontumor lung or frozen PBMC supplied whole RNA that was sequenced unsorted. A total of over 70 untreated early-stage non-small cell lung cancer patients served as donors. The CDR3 is made up of 15 amino acids. With 5 bases removed from V and 6 bases from J, the gap between germline ends came to 17 bases. Germline lookup yields CDR1 LGHNT and CDR2 FRNRAP. TCRdb analysed the 5' RACE reads with MiXCR anew, one entry per CDR3 protein. This repertoire shows tens of thousands of distinct CDR3 sequences, approximately 21% found once; its top ten account for roughly 5.6%.

This clonotype was sampled from a male donor with early-stage non-small cell lung cancer. V and J are TRBV12-5 and TRBJ1-5; unclear D gene. The sample in question was PBMCs, obtained at surgery. CDR3 nucleotides: TGTGCTAGTGGTCTCACCGGGCCGTCGGGTCAGCCCCAGCATTTT. Protein: CASGLTGPSGQPQHF.